The 15 T cell receptor beta chains presented below share a single source sample, sequenced in a study of cytomegalovirus exposure and HLA in healthy donors. PCR involved 60 Vbeta and 13 Jbeta primers. The data were produced by immunoSEQ multiplex PCR, yet TCRdb's version contains in-frame clones alone and is incomplete. The repertoire has 84,000 or so clones, 62% of them found once; the top ten carry 5.5%. Sequencing input: PBMCs. Source of these receptors: a woman under 40 in good health and CMV-seropositive.

In its sample, this clone was seen a few times. This chain connects TRBV30 to TRBJ2-7, with TRBD2 matching over 10 bases. The CDR3 has 14 residues. Per germline, CDR1 GTSNPN and CDR2 SVGIG (reference sequence). V was pared by 2 bases and J by 5 bases, with 6 bases of the junction left unmatched. The CDR3 here is CAWSSTSGVDEQYF. The DNA for the CDR3 is TGTGCCTGGAGTTCTACTAGCGGGGTTGACGAGCAGTACTTC.

This chain links TRBV6-1 with TRBJ1-1; D remains unclear. Germline CDR1 is MNHNS and CDR2 is SASEGT. The CDR3 has 10 residues. V lost 6 bases, J lost 8 bases, and 7 bases lay in between. Here the CDR3 reads CASRLTEAFF. The DNA of the CDR3 is TGTGCCAGCAGATTGACAGAAGCTTTCTTT.

This clone was counted a single time. The V gene is TRBV28, the J gene TRBJ2-5; 7 bases match TRBD2. Germline-derived CDR1 and CDR2 are MDHEN and SYDVKM. CDR3 length equals 15 residues. With V trimmed by 8 bases and J by 2 bases, 11 bases remained unmatched. CDR3 sequence (DNA): TGTGCCAGCTCCCGGGCGGGGGACCAACAAGAGACCCAGTACTTC. Translating gives CASSRAGDQQETQYF.

V and J are TRBV5-4 and TRBJ1-3; D unclear. The V and J ends lost 0 bases and 0 bases respectively, with 4 bases between them. Germline V gives CDR1 SGHNT, CDR2 YYREEE (reference sequence). The CDR3 runs to 14 residues. The CDR3 nucleotides are TGTGCCAGCAGCTTGGGCAGCTCTGGAAACACCATATATTTT. This gives the protein CASSLGSSGNTIYF.

The V call is TRBV29-1, the J call TRBJ1-3, with D unresolved. The V gene's germline CDR1 is SQVTM and CDR2 ANQGSEA. The CDR3 consists of 11 residues. Trimming removed 5 bases from V and 3 bases from J, with 5 bases in between. The CDR3 protein is CSVTSGNTIYF. The CDR3 DNA follows: TGCAGCGTTACCAGTGGAAACACCATATATTTT.

The rearrangement links TRBV6-1 to TRBJ2-6, with a weak D call TRBD2 (6 bases). The CDR3 length is 15 residues. CDR1 MNHNS and CDR2 SASEGT come from the germline V gene. Trimming pared 6 bases from V and 1 base from J, leaving 10 bases between. The CDR3 sequence: CASRLGGSGANVLTF. In DNA, the CDR3 is TGTGCCAGCAGGTTGGGGGGATCTGGGGCCAACGTCCTGACTTTC.

The chain recombines TRBV19 with TRBJ1-1, with a weak D call TRBD1 (5 bases). Germline V lookup: CDR1 LNHDA, CDR2 SQIVND (reference sequence). Trimming left V 2 bases short and J 8 bases short, with 15 bases between. The CDR3 loop spans 14 amino acids. Here the CDR3 reads CASSITRDSNEAFF. The CDR3, as DNA: TGTGCCAGTAGTATAACCCGGGACTCAAACGAAGCTTTCTTT.

V gene TRBV5-1 combines with J gene TRBJ2-1, with D possibly being TRBD1 (5 bases). CDR1 and CDR2 (germline): SGHRS, YFSETQ. Deletions cut 0 bases from V and 8 bases from J, with 9 bases between. The length of the CDR3 is 13 residues. The CDR3 bases are TGCGCCAGCAGCTTGGACCAGGGCCATGAGCAGTTCTTC. Protein product: CASSLDQGHEQFF.

The chain recombines TRBV9 with TRBJ1-2; tentatively, D is TRBD1 (6 bases). The CDR3 runs to 16 residues. The germline CDR1 and CDR2 sequences are SGDLS and YYNGEE. The germline V and J ends were trimmed by 4 bases and 2 bases, with 18 bases remaining between them. CDR3 loop: CASSPRPGGGNYGYTF. DNA for the CDR3: TGTGCCAGCAGCCCCCGCCCGGGAGGGGGAAACTATGGCTACACCTTC.

V gene TRBV2 combines with J gene TRBJ2-7, with a possible D match to TRBD2 (6 bases). V shed 2 bases and J shed 2 bases, with 16 bases lying between them. There are 16 residues in the CDR3. From germline, CDR1 is SNHLY and CDR2 FYNNEI. CDR3 residues: CASSEIRRGSTYEQYF. Here the CDR3 DNA reads TGTGCCAGCAGTGAAATCAGGAGGGGTTCCACCTACGAGCAGTACTTC.

The CDR3 bases are TGTGCAAGTCGCTCCAGGTGGTGCGGGGGGCAAGAGACCCAGTACTTC. Its translation: CASRSRWCGGQETQYF. The J gene is TRBJ2-5, the V gene TRBV12-2; TRBD2, the D gene given by the table, was not confirmed from the DNA. TRBV12-2 is classified as a pseudogene. CDR3 length: 16 amino acids.

The chain links TRBV5-1 to TRBJ2-5; no reliable D call. Looked up from germline, CDR1 is SGHRS and CDR2 is YFSETQ. The CDR3 sequence is 13 residues long. The V end was cut by 7 bases, the J end by 1 base, with 11 bases between. The CDR3 nucleotides read TGCGCCAGCGGTGGCGGCTTCCAAGAGACCCAGTACTTC. Protein product: CASGGGFQETQYF.

V is TRBV4-3 and J is TRBJ2-3, with D perhaps TRBD1 (6 bases). V shed 4 bases and J shed 5 bases, with 28 bases lying between them. CDR3 length: 19 amino acids. Germline V gives CDR1 LGHNA, CDR2 YSLEER. CDR3 nucleotide sequence: TGCGCCAGCAGCCCCCAGCGGCAGGGGTCGTGGGTTTTCGGAGATACGCAGTATTTT. This gives the protein CASSPQRQGSWVFGDTQYF.

The chain employs TRBV30 and TRBJ1-5; D call uncertain. V was pared by 1 base and J by 9 bases, with 16 bases between. The CDR3 contains 14 residues. CDR1 and CDR2 (germline): GTSNPN, SVGIG (reference sequence). The CDR3 here is CAWSDPTHLGPQHF. The CDR3 DNA reads as TGTGCCTGGAGTGATCCCACCCACCTCGGGCCCCAGCATTTT.

The genes are TRBV9 and TRBJ1-2, with 10 bases lining up with TRBD1. The CDR3 is made up of 15 amino acids. Germline assignment: CDR1 SGDLS and CDR2 YYNGEE. The V gene end was trimmed by 3 bases and the J gene end by 5 bases; junction bases not matched to a gene: 7. The CDR3 DNA is TGTGCCAGCAGCGCCACCGGGACAGGGGCTTATGGCTACACCTTC. This translates into CASSATGTGAYGYTF.